These 20 T cell receptor beta chains came from one sample sequenced in a study of shared clonotypes between healthy human individuals. Only in-frame clones appear in the TCRdb table, and some are missing; sequencing was by immunoSEQ multiplex PCR. The table lists around 2,000,000 clones, roughly 96% of them singletons. Sequences were obtained from naive CD4+ T cells sorted from blood. Regarding subset: CD45RA+ positively selected. The origin of the receptors is a young man in good health.

This clone was counted ten times or more. Different DNA sequences within this sample yield the same CDR3. The rearrangement uses TRBV30 and TRBJ1-3; TRBD1 is a possible D gene (5 bases). V was cut by 3 bases and J by 0 bases, with 12 bases left in between. CDR3 length equals 15 residues. Germline V gene sequence: CDR1 GTSNPN, CDR2 SVGIG (reference sequence). CDR3 in DNA: TGTGCCTGGAGGGGGGGACCGACCTCTGGAAACACCATATATTTT. Amino acids: CAWRGGPTSGNTIYF.

This rearrangement joins TRBV10-3 to TRBJ2-1; possibly TRBD2 for D (6 bases). Trimming cost V 6 bases and J 3 bases, with 15 bases left between them. Germline V CDR1 and CDR2: ENHRY, SYGVKD. CDR3 length: 15 amino acids. The CDR3 sequence: CAIRPGTEIYNEQFF. In DNA, the CDR3 is TGTGCCATCAGACCCGGGACTGAGATCTACAATGAGCAGTTCTTC.

This chain connects TRBV2 to TRBJ1-5; a possible D gene is TRBD1 (6 bases). Trimming pared 4 bases from V and 2 bases from J, leaving 12 bases between. This CDR3 comprises 15 residues. Germline V gene sequence: CDR1 SNHLY, CDR2 FYNNEI. The chain's CDR3 is CASSVQGPGNQPQHF. In nucleotides, the CDR3 is TGTGCCAGCAGTGTACAGGGCCCGGGCAATCAGCCCCAGCATTTT. Full variable domain (rest looked up from reference TRBV2 and TRBJ1-5): EPEVTQTPSHQVTQMGQEVILRCVPISNHLYFYWYRQILGQKVEFLVSFYNNEISEKSEIFDDQFSVERPDGSNFTLKIRSTKLEDSAMYFCASSVQGPGNQPQHFGDGTRLSIL.

The CDR3 DNA reads TGCGCCAGCAGCTTGGAGACAGTCGATGAGCAGTTCTTC. Amino acids: CASSLETVDEQFF. The rearrangement links TRBV5-1 to TRBJ2-1; the D gene is possibly TRBD1 (5 bases). The length of the CDR3 is 13 residues. V was cut by 0 bases and J by 8 bases, with 9 bases left in between. In germline, CDR1 is SGHRS, CDR2 YFSETQ. The entire variable domain, with the rest obtained from reference TRBV5-1 and TRBJ2-1, is as follows: KAGVTQTPRYLIKTRGQQVTLSCSPISGHRSVSWYQQTPGQGLQFLFEYFSETQRNKGNFPGRFSGRQFSNSRSEMNVSTLELGDSALYLCASSLETVDEQFFGPGTRLTVL.

J is TRBJ2-5 and V is TRBV12-2; the table assigns TRBD1, which was not confirmed against the DNA. TRBV12-2 has pseudogene status. The CDR3 loop spans 15 amino acids. The CDR3 is CASRLALSSQETQYF. The CDR3 nucleotides read TGTGCAAGTCGCTTAGCGCTTTCCAGTCAAGAGACCCAGTACTTC.

This sequence joins TRBV15 and TRBJ2-7, with a weak D call TRBD1 (6 bases). There are 16 residues in the CDR3. Trimming took 1 base from V and 2 from J, leaving 15 bases between them. CDR1 and CDR2 (germline): LNHNV, YYDKDF (reference sequence). CDR3 DNA sequence: TGTGCCACCAGCAGAGGGATTTCGACAGGTACCTACGAGCAGTACTTC. Amino acid sequence: CATSRGISTGTYEQYF.

V gene TRBV5-1 combines with J gene TRBJ1-5; possible D gene TRBD1, 6 bases. CDR1 and CDR2 (germline): SGHRS, YFSETQ. The CDR3 has 15 residues. V was shortened by 0 bases and J by 6 bases, with 13 bases between the two germline ends. Here the CDR3 reads CASSLVAGAAQPQHF. The CDR3 bases are TGCGCCAGCAGCTTGGTGGCGGGGGCAGCTCAGCCCCAGCATTTT.

This sequence joins TRBV6-1 and TRBJ1-4, with a tentative D call TRBD1 (5 bases). The germline gives CDR1 MNHNS, CDR2 SASEGT. V was pared by 11 bases and J by 5 bases, with 18 bases between. The CDR3 runs to 14 residues. CDR3 DNA: TGTGCCGGGGGGAAGGGACCCAACAATGAAAAACTGTTTTTT. This encodes CAGGKGPNNEKLFF.

The chain carries TRBV5-1 and TRBJ2-1; 12 bases are shared with TRBD1. This CDR3 has 20 amino acids. Losses at the gene ends were 1 base for V and 0 bases for J; bases not matched to a gene: 11. The germline gives CDR1 SGHRS, CDR2 YFSETQ. The CDR3 here is CASSLSPRDRGRSSYNEQFF. The CDR3 nucleotides are TGCGCCAGCAGCTTGAGCCCCCGGGACAGGGGGCGAAGCTCCTACAATGAGCAGTTCTTC.

V and J are TRBV10-3 and TRBJ2-7; tentatively, D is TRBD1 (5 bases). V was clipped by 6 bases and J by 2 bases, with 17 bases between them. CDR3 length: 15 amino acids. CDR1 is ENHRY and CDR2 is SYGVKD in the germline V gene. The CDR3: CAISSDSLSPYEQYF. CDR3 DNA: TGTGCCATCAGCTCCGACAGTCTATCTCCCTACGAGCAGTACTTC.

The V gene is TRBV7-8, the J gene TRBJ2-7, with a weak D call TRBD2 (5 bases). Germline V gives CDR1 SGHVS, CDR2 FQNEAQ. Trimming shortened V by 8 bases and J by 3 bases, and 11 bases separated the two germline ends. The CDR3 covers 12 residues. CDR3: CASVGSFYEQYF. The CDR3 DNA reads as TGTGCCAGCGTAGGGAGTTTCTACGAGCAGTACTTC. Filled out from reference TRBV7-8 and TRBJ2-7, the complete variable domain reads GAGVSQSPRYKVAKRGQDVALRCDPISGHVSLFWYQQALGQGPEFLTYFQNEAQLDKSGLPSDRFFAERPEGSVSTLKIQRTQQEDSAVYLCASVGSFYEQYFGPGTRLTVT.

This clone was counted a few times. Other DNA sequences in this specimen translate into the identical CDR3. V gene TRBV5-1 combines with J gene TRBJ2-7; D not certain. Germline CDR1 is SGHRS and CDR2 is YFSETQ. V dropped 0 bases and J dropped 6 bases, with 4 bases sitting between them. The CDR3 is made up of 11 amino acids. The CDR3 region has the DNA TGCGCCAGCAGCTTGGAAGTCGAGCAGTACTTC. Translation: CASSLEVEQYF. Full variable domain (missing parts from reference TRBV5-1 and TRBJ2-7): KAGVTQTPRYLIKTRGQQVTLSCSPISGHRSVSWYQQTPGQGLQFLFEYFSETQRNKGNFPGRFSGRQFSNSRSEMNVSTLELGDSALYLCASSLEVEQYFGPGTRLTVT.

A few counts support this clone. The rearrangement uses TRBV4-1 and TRBJ2-1; the match to TRBD2 covers 12 bases. The germline V gene has CDR1 MGHRA and CDR2 YSYEKL. The ends lost 2 bases at V and 8 bases at J; junction bases unmatched: 4. The CDR3 is made up of 15 amino acids. The CDR3 sequence is CASSQTSGGSDEQFF. The CDR3 DNA follows: TGCGCCAGCAGCCAAACTAGCGGGGGGTCGGATGAGCAGTTCTTC.

CDR3 sequence: CASSPLTGRSGYTF. Here the CDR3 DNA reads TGTGCCAGCTCACCTTTGACAGGGCGGAGTGGCTACACCTTC. J is TRBJ1-2 and V is TRBV18, with 7 bases fitting TRBD1. CDR1 is KGHSH and CDR2 is LQKENI in the germline V gene. V lost 3 bases and J lost 7; bases outside the gene matches: 8. The CDR3 contains 14 residues.

The CDR3: CASSSRWSNEQFF. The CDR3 DNA sequence: TGTGCCAGCAGCTCTAGATGGAGCAATGAGCAGTTCTTC. V gene TRBV11-3 combines with J gene TRBJ2-1; D ambiguous. Germline V lookup: CDR1 SGHNT, CDR2 YENEEA. V was pared by 4 bases and J by 6 bases, with 10 bases between. The CDR3 runs to 13 residues.

The chain uses TRBV18 and TRBJ2-7; TRBD1 matches at 11 bases. Germline V gene data show CDR1 as KGHSH and CDR2 as LQKENI. V shed 6 bases and J 3 bases; nucleotides not matched to a gene: 4. This CDR3 comprises 14 residues. This CDR3 is CASSRTGGVYEQYF. In nucleotides, the CDR3 is TGTGCCAGCTCGCGGACAGGGGGCGTCTACGAGCAGTACTTC. The whole variable domain, filled in from reference TRBV18 and TRBJ2-7, reads NAGVMQNPRHLVRRRGQEARLRCSPMKGHSHVYWYRQLPEEGLKFMVYLQKENIIDESGMPKERFSAEFPKEGPSILRIQQVVRGDSAAYFCASSRTGGVYEQYFGPGTRLTVT.

A note on this clone: A junction boundary mismatches the germline segment, possibly from a read error. V and J are TRBV6-6 and TRBJ2-1; 11 nucleotides align to TRBD2. CDR1 is MNHNY, CDR2 SVGAGI, per germline (reference sequence). This CDR3 spans 16 amino acids. CDR3 nucleotides: TGTGCCAGCAGTTACCATCGGACTAGCGGGTACAATGGGCAGTTCTTC. This encodes CASSYHRTSGYNGQFF.

The gene calls are TRBV6-1 and TRBJ1-1; TRBD1 matches 10 bases. V lost 2 bases to trimming and J lost 4 bases; unmatched junction nucleotides: 10. CDR1 and CDR2 (germline): MNHNS, SASEGT. This CDR3 spans 17 amino acids. The DNA of the CDR3 is TGTGCCAGCAGTGAACGTTTGACAGGGGGCCGGAGCACTGAAGCTTTCTTT. This translates into CASSERLTGGRSTEAFF.

The chain has TRBV11-3 and TRBJ2-7, with 7 bases matching TRBD2. Germline CDR1 and CDR2: SGHNT and YENEEA. The CDR3 length is 14 residues. After removal of 5 bases from V and 5 bases from J, the junction contained 9 bases not matched to a gene. This CDR3 is CASSPGGQRDEQYF. CDR3 DNA sequence: TGTGCCAGCAGCCCGGGAGGCCAGAGGGACGAGCAGTACTTC.

The V call is TRBV5-4, the J call TRBJ2-1; D gene ambiguous. The germline gives CDR1 SGHNT, CDR2 YYREEE (reference sequence). The V end was cut by 4 bases, the J end by 8 bases, with 13 bases between. This CDR3 has 13 residues. The CDR3 sequence is CASSLQIGDEQFF. The CDR3 nucleotides read TGTGCCAGCAGCCTTCAAATTGGGGATGAGCAGTTCTTC.